Listed here is a single T cell receptor beta chain. Its cognate antigen is unknown. V trimming: 6 bases; J trimming: 7 bases; junction bases outside the gene matches: 4. This CDR3 region has 13 residues. The stimulus was lysate of CMV-infected fibroblasts, 10 ug/mL. CD40L/CD69 double-negative CD45RO-high memory CD4+ T cells were collected. These HIV-1-infected adults initiated suppressive ART in chronic infection. Donors had undetectable plasma HIV-1 RNA, under 50 copies/mL, for 4+ years. This was the immunoSEQ version 4 assay in survey mode. Template was genomic DNA at about 9.3 ng/uL, with up to about 1 ug used per sample. This table comes from immunoSEQ multiplex PCR, and its TCRdb copy is limited to in-frame clones, with some not included. The sample yields approximately 35,000 clones, roughly 82% seen once. The sample comes from a study of persistence of HIV-infected CD4 T cells. Study-wide results and limits: Compared with CD3/CD28-stimulated cells, CMV- and Gag-responding cells showed lower TCRbeta richness.

The origin of this receptor is an adult man with HIV who was CMV-seropositive. Material: CD4+ T cells sorted from PBMCs after roughly 20-hour stimulation, obtained from a patient who received antiretroviral therapy. The J gene is TRBJ1-1, the V gene TRBV12-3 or TRBV12-4; the match to TRBD1 covers 11 bases. CDR3 residues: CASRRTGGGEAFF. The CDR3, as DNA: TGTGCCAGCAGGAGGACAGGGGGCGGTGAAGCTTTCTTT.